These 10 T cell receptor beta chains originate from one sample sequenced in a study of T cells after yellow fever vaccination. Via MiXCR, TCRdb re-called the 5' RACE reads, giving one row per CDR3 protein. The sample records about 260,000 distinct CDR3 sequences, 10% to 15% being singletons. The material was CD4+ T cells sorted from PBMCs, obtained 45 days after the yellow fever booster vaccination. These TCRs come from a man aged 30 to 39 who received the YFV17D yellow fever vaccine.

This clonotype was observed a few times. CDR3 loop: CASSVVGSSNEQFF. CDR3 DNA: TGTGCCAGCAGCGTAGTCGGAAGTAGCAATGAGCAGTTCTTC. This chain connects TRBV9 to TRBJ2-1; D is unclear. The CDR3 has 14 amino acids. CDR1 SGDLS and CDR2 YYNGEE come from the germline V gene. Trimming removed 0 bases at V and 6 bases at J, with 10 bases between.

This clonotype came up a few times. The chain couples TRBV24-1 to TRBJ2-7; no definite D call. CDR1 KGHDR and CDR2 SFDVKD come from the germline V gene. Trimming removed 2 bases from V and 6 bases from J, with 10 bases in between. CDR3 length: 13 residues. The CDR3 reads CATSDWGDGEQYF. The CDR3, as DNA: TGTGCCACCAGTGATTGGGGTGATGGCGAGCAGTACTTC.

This clonotype showed up just a few times. This rearrangement joins TRBV27 to TRBJ2-3, with TRBD1 matching 10 bases. V lost 5 bases and J lost 3; bases outside the gene matches: 20. CDR3 length: 20 residues. CDR1 is MNHEY and CDR2 is SMNVEV in the germline V gene (reference sequence). The CDR3 spells CASSPRQGARAREGTDTQYF. The CDR3 nucleotides read TGTGCCAGCAGTCCCCGACAGGGGGCGCGGGCACGGGAGGGGACAGATACGCAGTATTTT.

The rearrangement links TRBV12-3 or TRBV12-4 to TRBJ1-2; no clear D gene. The CDR3 sequence is 13 residues long. V was clipped by 3 bases and J by 0 bases, with 5 bases between them. In DNA form, the CDR3 reads TGTGCCAGCAGTTTGGGGACTAACTATGGCTACACCTTC. It specifies CASSLGTNYGYTF.

Only a few counts were recorded for this clonotype. The chain joins TRBV4-3 to TRBJ2-5; 11 bases align to TRBD1. The CDR3 totals 15 residues. J lost 4 bases, V lost 3 bases, and 4 bases had no gene match. Germline loops: CDR1 LGHNA, CDR2 YSLEER. CDR3 DNA sequence: TGCGCCAGCAGCCAGAGCGGGACAGGGGGAGAGACCCAGTACTTC. Protein product: CASSQSGTGGETQYF.

This clonotype was seen more than once but under ten times. The chain joins TRBV5-1 to TRBJ2-7; D gene ambiguous. CDR3 size: 14 residues. From germline, CDR1 is SGHRS and CDR2 YFSETQ. V was trimmed by 0 bases and J by 2 bases, leaving 9 bases between them. The CDR3 loop is CASSLEGEAYEQYF. For the CDR3, the DNA is TGCGCCAGCAGCTTGGAAGGAGAAGCCTACGAGCAGTACTTC.

The chain employs TRBV28 and TRBJ2-4, with TRBD2 identical over 9 bases. Germline CDR1 is MDHEN and CDR2 is SYDVKM. The CDR3 sequence is 15 residues long. Trimming at V came to 6 bases and at J to 2 bases, leaving 5 bases not matched to a gene. DNA for the CDR3: TGTGCCAGCAGGGTAGCGGGAGCATCCAAAAACATTCAGTACTTC. Encoded protein: CASRVAGASKNIQYF. Using reference TRBV28 and TRBJ2-4 for the parts outside the CDR3, the full variable domain is DVKVTQSSRYLVKRTGEKVFLECVQDMDHENMFWYRQDPGLGLRLIYFSYDVKMKEKGDIPEGYSVSREKKERFSLILESASTNQTSMYLCASRVAGASKNIQYFGAGTRLSVL.

V and J are TRBV19 and TRBJ2-7, with 7 bases matching TRBD1. This CDR3 region has 13 residues. Germline V gene sequence: CDR1 LNHDA, CDR2 SQIVND (reference sequence). The trim removed 4 bases at V and 3 bases at J, leaving 3 bases unmatched. CDR3 sequence (DNA): TGTGCCAGTAGTACAAGGGACAGCTACGAGCAGTACTTC. It translates to CASSTRDSYEQYF.

This clonotype was detected a few times. V is TRBV29-1 and J is TRBJ1-2; 9 bases fit TRBD1. The length of the CDR3 is 12 residues. J gave up 6 bases and V 7 bases, and 6 bases lay outside the gene matches. Germline loops: CDR1 SQVTM, CDR2 ANQGSEA. DNA for the CDR3: TGCAGCGCTAAAACAGGGGGCCATGGCTACACCTTC. Translation: CSAKTGGHGYTF.

The gene calls are TRBV15 and TRBJ2-7; D possibly corresponds to TRBD1 (6 bases). Germline V gene sequence: CDR1 LNHNV, CDR2 YYDKDF (reference sequence). Trimming removed 5 bases at V and 7 bases at J, with 9 bases between. CDR3 size: 11 residues. CDR3 in amino acids: CATSLQGEQYF. As DNA, the CDR3 is TGTGCCACCAGCTTACAGGGAGAGCAGTACTTC.